The rows below give T cell receptor beta chains drawn from one sample of a study of Graves' ophthalmopathy and Graves' hyperthyroidism. TCRdb reprocessed the multiplex PCR reads with MiXCR, giving one entry per CDR3 protein. The profile shows roughly 500,000 distinct CDR3 sequences, 13% to 15% of them singletons. The sequenced material came from blood. The receptor source for this set is a woman aged 30 to 39 with Graves' ophthalmopathy. The CDR3 runs from the conserved cysteine through the conserved F or W. Each record gives: V gene, clone size, J gene, D gene, CDR3 DNA, CDR3 protein. D genes are given only for firm matches. The size entry is marked missing in some rows and otherwise reads once, few, many or a size class.

TRBV6-1,many,TRBJ1-2,NA,TGTCCCAGCAGTGAAGAGGAGGGGCGGGCTAACTATGGCTACACCTTC,CPSSEEEGRANYGYTF
TRBV11-3,many,TRBJ1-1,NA,TGTGCCAGCAGCTACACTAAACAGGGAAGCACTGAAGCTTTCTTT,CASSYTKQGSTEAFF
TRBV12-3/TRBV12-4,many,TRBJ1-6,NA,TGTGCCAGCAGTTTAGACCCGGGGGCCCCTAATTCACCCCTCCACTTT,CASSLDPGAPNSPLHF
TRBV6-1,many,TRBJ1-2,TRBD1,TGTGCCAGCAGTGACAGACAGGGTGAGTATGGCTACACCTTC,CASSDRQGEYGYTF
TRBV19,many,TRBJ1-3,TRBD1,TGTGCCAGTAGACCGGGACAGTGGAACACCATATATTTT,CASRPGQWNTIYF
TRBV10-3,many,TRBJ1-1,TRBD1,TGTGCCATTGCCGGGACAGTCAACACTGAAGCTTTCTTT,CAIAGTVNTEAFF
TRBV6-1,many,TRBJ1-6,NA,TGTGCCAGCAGTGAAGGGAAGGATAATTCACCCCTCCACTTT,CASSEGKDNSPLHF
TRBV20-1,many,TRBJ2-7,NA,TGCAGTGCTAGAAGCTTGACAGCTAAAAGCTCCTACGAGCAGTACTTC,CSARSLTAKSSYEQYF
TRBV24-1,many,TRBJ2-2,TRBD2,TGTGCCACCAGTGACCTCGGTAGCGGGATAGGGGAGCTGTTTTTT,CATSDLGSGIGELFF
TRBV3-1,NA,TRBJ1-5,NA,TGTGCCAGCAGCCAAGATTGGTCGGGGGGCGGTCAGCCCCACCATTTT,CASSQDWSGGGQPHHF
TRBV20-1,many,TRBJ1-1,NA,TGCAGTGCGCTTCAGGGGACCCGGGGGACTGAAGCTTTCTTT,CSALQGTRGTEAFF
TRBV6-2/TRBV6-3,NA,TRBJ2-5,TRBD2,TGTGCCAGCGCCCTAGCGGGGAACCACCAAGAGACCCAGTACTTC,CASALAGNHQETQYF
TRBV20-1,many,TRBJ2-5,NA,TGCAGTGCTAGAGATAGATTAGGGACAGAGACCCAGTACTTC,CSARDRLGTETQYF
TRBV20-1,many,TRBJ2-5,TRBD2,TGCAGTGCTAGAGATGCGGGACTAGCGGGGGAGGCCCAGTACTTC,CSARDAGLAGEAQYF
TRBV7-9,many,TRBJ2-7,NA,TGTGCCAGCAGCCTGTTAGACAGAGTAACCTACGAGCAGTACTTC,CASSLLDRVTYEQYF
TRBV30,many,TRBJ1-3,TRBD1,TGTGCCTGGAGTGGCCCCGGGACAGGATCAGGAAACACCATATATTTT,CAWSGPGTGSGNTIYF
TRBV5-1,many,TRBJ2-7,TRBD1,TGCGCCAGCAGCGGGAGACAGGGGGCCCACGAGCAGTACTTC,CASSGRQGAHEQYF
TRBV6-1,few,TRBJ2-5,TRBD2,TGTGCCAGCAGTGAAAGAGCGGGGGGGCCGGAGACCCAGTACTTC,CASSERAGGPETQYF
TRBV10-1,many,TRBJ1-3,NA,TGCGCCAGCAGTGAGGACCTCTCTGGAAACACCATATATTTT,CASSEDLSGNTIYF
TRBV28,many,TRBJ2-7,NA,TGTGCCAGCAGTTTCGGGGGGGTGTGGGGACAGAGCTCCTACGAGCAGTACTTC,CASSFGGVWGQSSYEQYF
TRBV6-2/TRBV6-3,NA,TRBJ1-1,NA,TGTGCCAGCAGATGGAAGGCTGAAGCTTTCTTT,CASRWKAEAFF
TRBV28,many,TRBJ1-2,NA,TGTGCCAGCAGCATAGACTATGGCTACACCTTC,CASSIDYGYTF
TRBV7-8,many,TRBJ2-5,TRBD2,TGTGCCAGCAGCTTAGCACTAGCGGGTCTAGAGACCCAGTACTTC,CASSLALAGLETQYF
TRBV10-2,many,TRBJ1-2,NA,TGCGCCAGCAGTGAGCCAGATATAAGGGGAAACTATGGCTACACCTTC,CASSEPDIRGNYGYTF
TRBV28,many,TRBJ2-2,TRBD1,TGTGCCGCCATTGACGGGACAGGGCCCGGGGAGCTGTTTTTT,CAAIDGTGPGELFF
TRBV6-1,NA,TRBJ2-5,NA,TGTGCCAGCACCCCCGGGTGGACAGAAGAGACCCAGTACTTC,CASTPGWTEETQYF
TRBV19,many,TRBJ1-5,TRBD1,TGTGCCAGTACCAAGCTAGGACAGGGGGCGCGTTCCCGGGGTCAGCCCCAGCATTTT,CASTKLGQGARSRGQPQHF
TRBV19,many,TRBJ2-7,NA,TGTGCCAGTAGTATCCAAGGGAGCTCTGCGCAGTACTTC,CASSIQGSSAQYF
TRBV15,many,TRBJ2-7,NA,TGTGCCACCAGCATGAAAGGTTGGCGGGAGCAGTACTTC,CATSMKGWREQYF
TRBV12-3/TRBV12-4,many,TRBJ2-7,NA,TGTGCCAGCAGTTTGGGGTATTGGCAGTACTTC,CASSLGYWQYF
TRBV2,many,TRBJ1-2,NA,TGTGCCAGCAGCGCCAACAGCTATGGCTACACCTTC,CASSANSYGYTF
TRBV2,many,TRBJ2-5,TRBD2,TGTGCCAGCAGTGAAGTAGCGGGGGGGTTCCCCCAGTACTTC,CASSEVAGGFPQYF
TRBV4-1,few,TRBJ1-1,NA,TGCGCCAGCAGGAGTGAGGCCGTTACTAACACTGAAGCTTTCTTT,CASRSEAVTNTEAFF
TRBV6-5,NA,TRBJ1-1,NA,TGTGCCAGCAGTTACTACGCTGGGAACACTGAAGCTTTCTTT,CASSYYAGNTEAFF
TRBV3-1,many,TRBJ1-2,NA,TGTGCCAGCAGCCAAGACCGCAGTAACTATGGCTACACCTTC,CASSQDRSNYGYTF
TRBV6-1,many,TRBJ2-2,NA,TGTGCCAGCAGCCCACAGGGACGGAACACCGGGGAGCTGTTTTTT,CASSPQGRNTGELFF
TRBV28,many,TRBJ1-5,NA,TGTGCCAGCAGTTATAACAATCCGGGGGATCAGCCCCAGCATTTT,CASSYNNPGDQPQHF
TRBV12-3/TRBV12-4,many,TRBJ1-1,NA,TGTGCCACAGGCGCGAGGAACACTGAAGCTTTCTTT,CATGARNTEAFF
TRBV19,many,TRBJ1-1,NA,TGTGCCAGTAGTATCAATGCGAACCTATTTAGTACTGAAGCTTTCTTT,CASSINANLFSTEAFF
TRBV11-1,few,TRBJ2-3,TRBD2,TGTGCCAGCAGGGATACCGAGCGGGGCCAGACAGATACGCAGTATTTT,CASRDTERGQTDTQYF
TRBV4-1,few,TRBJ2-5,TRBD2,TGCGCCAGCAGCCTAGGCCTGGGTAGCGGGAAAGAGACCCAGTACTTC,CASSLGLGSGKETQYF
TRBV6-1,NA,TRBJ1-3,NA,TGTGCCAGCAGTGAAGCGTCCGGCTCTGGAAACACCATATATTTT,CASSEASGSGNTIYF
TRBV10-3,NA,TRBJ2-5,NA,TGTGCCTTCCCCGCACCACGGGGCCAAGAGACCCAGTACTTC,CAFPAPRGQETQYF
TRBV6-1,NA,TRBJ2-5,TRBD2,TGTGCCAGCAGTCCCCTTCTTGGTGCGGGAGGGCCCCAAGAGACCCAGTACTTC,CASSPLLGAGGPQETQYF
TRBV10-3,many,TRBJ2-7,NA,TGTGCCATCAGTGAGTCTAGGCAGGTTTCTCACGAGCAGTACTTC,CAISESRQVSHEQYF
TRBV9,many,TRBJ2-4,TRBD2,TGTGCCAGCAGCCCTCCTGTAGGGACTAGCGATAATTACATTCAGTACTTC,CASSPPVGTSDNYIQYF
TRBV5-1,many,TRBJ2-7,TRBD1,TGTGCCAGCAGTTTAGGGACAGGGTACGAGCAGTACTTC,CASSLGTGYEQYF
TRBV13,many,TRBJ2-2,NA,TGTGCCAGCTGTCGGAGCGGCGCGAACACCGGGGAGCTGTTTTTT,CASCRSGANTGELFF
TRBV6-1,once,TRBJ1-2,TRBD1,TGTGCCAGCGCCGGAATCGGGACAGGGCTTGGCTACACCTTC,CASAGIGTGLGYTF
TRBV12-3/TRBV12-4,many,TRBJ2-2,TRBD1,TGTGCCAGCAGTGTCACCGGACAGGGTTCCGGGGAGCTGTTTTTT,CASSVTGQGSGELFF
TRBV28,few,TRBJ1-2,NA,TGTGCCACCCTGGCGGGTGGCTACACCTTC,CATLAGGYTF
TRBV6-1,many,TRBJ2-7,NA,TGTGCCAGCAGAGAACTAGCAGACCGATACGAGCAGTACTTC,CASRELADRYEQYF
TRBV6-1,many,TRBJ1-2,NA,TGTGCCAGCAGTGGATTGAAGGGAGGCTATGGCTACACCTTC,CASSGLKGGYGYTF
TRBV2,many,TRBJ1-2,NA,TGTGCCAGCAGCCCTTGGACGTCCCGTCCTGGCTACACCTTC,CASSPWTSRPGYTF
TRBV11-2,many,TRBJ1-6,NA,TGTGCCAGCAGCTTAGGACACAGAAATTCACCCCTCCACTTT,CASSLGHRNSPLHF
TRBV28,many,TRBJ2-7,NA,TGTGCCAGCAGTTTAAGTCTCTACGAGCAGTACTTC,CASSLSLYEQYF
TRBV7-2,many,TRBJ2-2,NA,TGTGCCAGCAGCTTAGCGGGAGGAGGCACCGGGGAGCTGTTTTTT,CASSLAGGGTGELFF
TRBV6-5,NA,TRBJ1-2,NA,TGTGCCAGCAGCTTAGAAGGGGACCTATGGTCGGATGGCTACACCTTC,CASSLEGDLWSDGYTF
TRBV5-1,many,TRBJ1-2,TRBD1,TGCGCCAGCACAGGGGGCGGCTATGGCTACACCTTC,CASTGGGYGYTF
TRBV10-3,many,TRBJ1-6,NA,TGTGCCATCAGGCCCGGACAGCCTAATTCACCCCTCCACTTT,CAIRPGQPNSPLHF